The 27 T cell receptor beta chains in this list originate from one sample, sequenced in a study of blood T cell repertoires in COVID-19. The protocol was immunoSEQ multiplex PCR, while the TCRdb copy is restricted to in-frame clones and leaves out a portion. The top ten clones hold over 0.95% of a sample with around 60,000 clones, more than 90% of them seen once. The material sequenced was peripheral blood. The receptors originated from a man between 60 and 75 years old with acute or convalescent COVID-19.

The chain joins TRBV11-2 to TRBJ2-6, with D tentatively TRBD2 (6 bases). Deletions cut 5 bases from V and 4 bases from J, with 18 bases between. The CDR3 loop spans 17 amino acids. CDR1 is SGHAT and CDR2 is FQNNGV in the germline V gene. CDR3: CASSRRRGFTGANVLTF. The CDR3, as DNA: TGTGCCAGCAGCCGGCGGCGGGGATTTACGGGGGCCAACGTCCTGACTTTC.

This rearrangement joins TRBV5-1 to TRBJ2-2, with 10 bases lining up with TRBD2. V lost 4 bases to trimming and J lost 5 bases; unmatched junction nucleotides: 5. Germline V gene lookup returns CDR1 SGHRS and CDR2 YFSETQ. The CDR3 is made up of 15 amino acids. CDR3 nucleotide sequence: TGCGCCAGCAGCCTATATAGCGGGGGGACCGGGGAGCTGTTTTTT. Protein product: CASSLYSGGTGELFF.

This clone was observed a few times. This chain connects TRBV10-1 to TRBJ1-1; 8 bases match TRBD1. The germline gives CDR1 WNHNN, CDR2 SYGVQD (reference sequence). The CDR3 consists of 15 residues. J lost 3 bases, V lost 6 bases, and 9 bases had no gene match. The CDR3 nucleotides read TGCGCCAGCAGAAGAAGACAGGGGCTGGACACTGAAGCTTTCTTT. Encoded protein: CASRRRQGLDTEAFF.

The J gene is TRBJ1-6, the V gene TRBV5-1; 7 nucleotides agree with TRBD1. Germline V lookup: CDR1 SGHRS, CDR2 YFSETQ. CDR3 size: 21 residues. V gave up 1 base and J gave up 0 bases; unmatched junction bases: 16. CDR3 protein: CASSLFRRGPGQSSYNSPLHF. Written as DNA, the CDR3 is TGCGCCAGCAGCTTGTTCCGACGGGGTCCGGGACAGAGCTCCTATAATTCACCCCTCCACTTT.

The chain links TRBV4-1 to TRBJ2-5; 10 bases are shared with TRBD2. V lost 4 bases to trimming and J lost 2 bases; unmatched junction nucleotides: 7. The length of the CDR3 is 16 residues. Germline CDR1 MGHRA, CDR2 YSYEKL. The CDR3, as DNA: TGCGCCAGCAGCCCACGCCTAGCGGGGGATCAAGAGACCCAGTACTTC. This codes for CASSPRLAGDQETQYF.

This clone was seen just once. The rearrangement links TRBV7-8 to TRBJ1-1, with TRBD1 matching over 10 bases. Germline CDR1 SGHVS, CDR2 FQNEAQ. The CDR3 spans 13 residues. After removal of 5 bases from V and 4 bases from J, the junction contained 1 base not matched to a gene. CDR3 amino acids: CASSRDRGTEAFF. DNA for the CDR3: TGTGCCAGCAGCCGGGACAGGGGCACTGAAGCTTTCTTT.

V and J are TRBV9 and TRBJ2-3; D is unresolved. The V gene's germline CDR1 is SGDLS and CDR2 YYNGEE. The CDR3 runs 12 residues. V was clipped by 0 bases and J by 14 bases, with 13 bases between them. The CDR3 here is CASSVGADPLYF. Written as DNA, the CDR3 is TGTGCCAGCAGCGTAGGGGCAGATCCTTTGTATTTT.

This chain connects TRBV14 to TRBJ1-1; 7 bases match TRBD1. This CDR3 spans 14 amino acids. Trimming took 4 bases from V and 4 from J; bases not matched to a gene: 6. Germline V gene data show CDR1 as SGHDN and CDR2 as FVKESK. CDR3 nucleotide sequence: TGTGCCAGCAGCCCCCGACAGGGTGGCACTGAAGCTTTCTTT. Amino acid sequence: CASSPRQGGTEAFF.

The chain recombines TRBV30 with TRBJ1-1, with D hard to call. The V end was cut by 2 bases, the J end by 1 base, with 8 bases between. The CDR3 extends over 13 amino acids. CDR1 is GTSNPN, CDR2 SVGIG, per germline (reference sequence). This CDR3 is CAWSFEANTEAFF. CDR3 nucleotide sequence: TGTGCCTGGAGTTTCGAGGCGAACACTGAAGCTTTCTTT. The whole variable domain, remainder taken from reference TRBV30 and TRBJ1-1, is SQTIHQWPATLVQPVGSPLSLECTVEGTSNPNLYWYRQAAGRGLQLLFYSVGIGQISSEVPQNLSASRPQDRQFILSSKKLLLSDSGFYLCAWSFEANTEAFFGQGTRLTVV.

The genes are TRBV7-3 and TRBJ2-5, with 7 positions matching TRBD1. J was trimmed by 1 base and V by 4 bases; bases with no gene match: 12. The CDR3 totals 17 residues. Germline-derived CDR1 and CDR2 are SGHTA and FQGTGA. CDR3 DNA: TGTGCCAGCAGCTCAAGAGGGCCCAGGGGGATCCAAGAGACCCAGTACTTC. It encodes CASSSRGPRGIQETQYF.

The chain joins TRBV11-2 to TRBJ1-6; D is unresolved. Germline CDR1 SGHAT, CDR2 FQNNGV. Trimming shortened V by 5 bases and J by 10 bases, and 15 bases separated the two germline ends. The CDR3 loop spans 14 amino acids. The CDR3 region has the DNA TGTGCCAGCAGCAACCTCCGGGAACTCTCACCCCTCCACTTT. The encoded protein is CASSNLRELSPLHF.

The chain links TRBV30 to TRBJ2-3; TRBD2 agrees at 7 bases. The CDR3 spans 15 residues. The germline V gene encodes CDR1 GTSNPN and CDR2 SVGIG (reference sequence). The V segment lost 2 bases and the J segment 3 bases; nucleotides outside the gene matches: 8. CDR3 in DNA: TGTGCCTGGAGTACCCCTCGGACTAGGACAGATACGCAGTATTTT. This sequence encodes CAWSTPRTRTDTQYF.

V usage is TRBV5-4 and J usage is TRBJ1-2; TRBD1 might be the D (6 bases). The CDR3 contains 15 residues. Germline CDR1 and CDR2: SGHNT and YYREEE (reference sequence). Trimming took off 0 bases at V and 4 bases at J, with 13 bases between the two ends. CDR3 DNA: TGTGCCAGCAGCTTGGGGGGCGGACAGCCCTATGGCTACACCTTC. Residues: CASSLGGGQPYGYTF.

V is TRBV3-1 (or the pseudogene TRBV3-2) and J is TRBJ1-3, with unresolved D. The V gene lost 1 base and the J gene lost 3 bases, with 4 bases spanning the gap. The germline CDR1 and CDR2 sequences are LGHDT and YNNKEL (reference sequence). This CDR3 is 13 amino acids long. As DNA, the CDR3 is TGTGCCAGCAGCCAAGGTTATGGAAACACCATATATTTT. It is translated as CASSQGYGNTIYF.

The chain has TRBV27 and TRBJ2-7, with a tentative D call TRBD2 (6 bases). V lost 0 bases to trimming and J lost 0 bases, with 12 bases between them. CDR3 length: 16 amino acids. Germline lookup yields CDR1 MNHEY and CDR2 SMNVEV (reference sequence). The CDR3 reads CASSLSGGDFSYEQYF. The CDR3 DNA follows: TGTGCCAGCAGTTTATCGGGGGGAGATTTCTCCTACGAGCAGTACTTC.

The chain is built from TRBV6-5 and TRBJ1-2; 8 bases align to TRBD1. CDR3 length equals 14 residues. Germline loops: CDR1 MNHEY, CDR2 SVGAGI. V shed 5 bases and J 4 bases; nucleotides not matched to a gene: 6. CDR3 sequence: CASSNGQGVYGYTF. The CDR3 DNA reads TGTGCCAGCAGTAACGGACAGGGTGTCTATGGCTACACCTTC.

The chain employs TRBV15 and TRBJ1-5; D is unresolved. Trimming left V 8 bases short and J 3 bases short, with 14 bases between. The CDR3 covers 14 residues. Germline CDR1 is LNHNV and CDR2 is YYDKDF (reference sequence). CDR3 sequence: CATGKAGNNQPQHF. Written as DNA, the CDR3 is TGTGCCACCGGCAAGGCCGGGAACAATCAGCCCCAGCATTTT.

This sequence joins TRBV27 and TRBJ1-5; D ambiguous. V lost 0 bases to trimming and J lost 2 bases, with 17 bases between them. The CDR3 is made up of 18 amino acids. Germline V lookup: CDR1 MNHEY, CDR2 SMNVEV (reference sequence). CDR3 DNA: TGTGCCAGCAGTTTATCGCGACGTTTGGACGGGGGCAATCAGCCCCAGCATTTT. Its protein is CASSLSRRLDGGNQPQHF.

CDR3 sequence: CASSSLGGTAYPNYGYTF. The CDR3 bases are TGTGCCAGCAGCTCGTTGGGAGGGACTGCTTACCCTAACTATGGCTACACCTTC. This rearrangement joins TRBV7-9 to TRBJ1-2; the D gene is possibly TRBD1 (5 bases). V was shortened by 4 bases and J by 0 bases, with 21 bases between the two germline ends. The CDR3 contains 18 residues. Germline assignment: CDR1 SEHNR and CDR2 FQNEAQ (reference sequence). Full variable domain (outside the CDR3, taken from reference TRBV7-9 and TRBJ1-2): DTGVSQNPRHKITKRGQNVTFRCDPISEHNRLYWYRQTLGQGPEFLTYFQNEAQLEKSRLLSDRFSAERPKGSFSTLEIQRTEQGDSAMYLCASSSLGGTAYPNYGYTFGSGTRLTVV.

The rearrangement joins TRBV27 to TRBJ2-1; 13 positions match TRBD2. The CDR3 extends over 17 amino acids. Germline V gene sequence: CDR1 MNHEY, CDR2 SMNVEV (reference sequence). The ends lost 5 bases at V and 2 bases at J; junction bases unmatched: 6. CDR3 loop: CASSRTSGGAAYNEQFF. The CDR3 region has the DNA TGTGCCAGCAGTAGAACTAGCGGGGGGGCGGCCTACAATGAGCAGTTCTTC.

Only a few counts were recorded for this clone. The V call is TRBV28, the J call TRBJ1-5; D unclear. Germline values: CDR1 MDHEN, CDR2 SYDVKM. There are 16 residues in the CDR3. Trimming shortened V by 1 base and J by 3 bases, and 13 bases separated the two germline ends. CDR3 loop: CASSLFPFEVNQPQHF. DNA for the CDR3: TGTGCCAGCAGTTTATTCCCCTTTGAGGTCAATCAGCCCCAGCATTTT.

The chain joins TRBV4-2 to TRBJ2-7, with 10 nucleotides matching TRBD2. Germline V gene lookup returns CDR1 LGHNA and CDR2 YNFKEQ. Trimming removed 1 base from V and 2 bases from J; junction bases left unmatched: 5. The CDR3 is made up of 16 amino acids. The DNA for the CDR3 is TGTGCCAGCAGCCAAGCTGCTAGCGGGGGTACCTACGAGCAGTACTTC. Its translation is CASSQAASGGTYEQYF.

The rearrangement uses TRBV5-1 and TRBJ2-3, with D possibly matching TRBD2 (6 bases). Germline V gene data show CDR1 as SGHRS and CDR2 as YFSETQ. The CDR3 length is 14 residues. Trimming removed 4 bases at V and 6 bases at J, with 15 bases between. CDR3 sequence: CASSLTLAMDTQYF. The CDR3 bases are TGCGCCAGCAGCCTCACTCTAGCGATGGATACGCAGTATTTT. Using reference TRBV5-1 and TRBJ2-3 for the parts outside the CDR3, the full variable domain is KAGVTQTPRYLIKTRGQQVTLSCSPISGHRSVSWYQQTPGQGLQFLFEYFSETQRNKGNFPGRFSGRQFSNSRSEMNVSTLELGDSALYLCASSLTLAMDTQYFGPGTRLTVL.

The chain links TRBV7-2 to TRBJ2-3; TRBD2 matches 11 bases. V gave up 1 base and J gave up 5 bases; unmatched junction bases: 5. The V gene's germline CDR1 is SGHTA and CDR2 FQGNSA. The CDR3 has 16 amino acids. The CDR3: CASSLEVAGGLDTQYF. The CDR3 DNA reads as TGTGCCAGCAGCTTAGAGGTAGCGGGGGGGCTAGATACGCAGTATTTT.

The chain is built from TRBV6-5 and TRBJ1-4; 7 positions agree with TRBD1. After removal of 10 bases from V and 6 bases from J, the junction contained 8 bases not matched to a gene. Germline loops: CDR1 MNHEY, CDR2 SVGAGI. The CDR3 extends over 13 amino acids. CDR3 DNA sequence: TGTGCCATTCCCGGGACAGCGGATGAAAAACTGTTTTTT. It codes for CAIPGTADEKLFF.

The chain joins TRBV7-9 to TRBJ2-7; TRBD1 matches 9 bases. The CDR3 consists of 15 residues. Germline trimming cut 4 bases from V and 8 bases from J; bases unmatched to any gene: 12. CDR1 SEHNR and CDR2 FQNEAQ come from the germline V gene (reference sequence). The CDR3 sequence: CASSSDRGPFRKQYF. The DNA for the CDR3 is TGTGCCAGCAGCTCGGACAGGGGTCCCTTTCGGAAGCAGTACTTC.

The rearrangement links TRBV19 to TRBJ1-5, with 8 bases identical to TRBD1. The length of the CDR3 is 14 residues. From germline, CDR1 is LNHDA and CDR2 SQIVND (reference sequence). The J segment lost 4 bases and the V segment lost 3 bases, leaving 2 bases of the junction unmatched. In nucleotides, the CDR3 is TGTGCCAGTAGTATCAGGGGGCTTAATCAGCCCCAGCATTTT. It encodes CASSIRGLNQPQHF.